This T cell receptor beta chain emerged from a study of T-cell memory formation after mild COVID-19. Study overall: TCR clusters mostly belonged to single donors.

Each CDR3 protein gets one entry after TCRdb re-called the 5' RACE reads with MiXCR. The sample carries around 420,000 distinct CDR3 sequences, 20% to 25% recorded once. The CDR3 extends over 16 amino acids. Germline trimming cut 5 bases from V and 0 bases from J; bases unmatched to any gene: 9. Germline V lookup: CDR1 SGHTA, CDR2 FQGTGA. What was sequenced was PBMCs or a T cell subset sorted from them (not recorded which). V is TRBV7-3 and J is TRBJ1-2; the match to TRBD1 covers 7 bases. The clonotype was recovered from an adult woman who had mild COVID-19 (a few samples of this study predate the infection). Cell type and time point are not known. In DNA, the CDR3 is TGTGCCAGCAGCCCCTCCCGACAGGGAGCTAACTATGGCTACACCTTC. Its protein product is CASSPSRQGANYGYTF.